These T cell receptor beta chains were read from a single sample in a study of blood T cell repertoires in COVID-19. Profiling relied on immunoSEQ multiplex PCR, and the TCRdb table lists in-frame clones only, not all of them. The sample shows roughly 120,000 clones, approximately 78% of them seen only once. Input material: peripheral blood. These receptors all come from a man aged 70 or older with acute or convalescent COVID-19. Each CDR3 is given with its conserved first and last residue. A D gene is named only where the DNA matches it firmly. For some rows the clone size is stated as once, few or many, or as a class when expanded; others skip it.

d_gene: TRBD2
abundance: few
v_gene: TRBV19
j_gene: TRBJ2-7
CDR3nt: TGTGCCAGTAGTATTACTAGCGGGAGGAACGAGCAGTACTTC
CDR3aa: CASSITSGRNEQYF

d_gene: NA
abundance: NA
v_gene: TRBV11-3
j_gene: TRBJ2-1
CDR3nt: TGTGCCAGCAGCTTAGGTCCCTATGAGCAGTTCTTC
CDR3aa: CASSLGPYEQFF

d_gene: NA
abundance: few
v_gene: TRBV28
j_gene: TRBJ1-5
CDR3nt: TGTGCCAGCCTGTCTACTGCGTCACTTTATCAGCCCCAGCATTTT
CDR3aa: CASLSTASLYQPQHF

d_gene: NA
abundance: NA
v_gene: TRBV5-1
j_gene: TRBJ2-7
CDR3nt: TGCGCCAGCAGCCCGGGAGGGGCAGGGGGCTACGAGCAGTACTTC
CDR3aa: CASSPGGAGGYEQYF

d_gene: NA
abundance: NA
v_gene: TRBV5-1
j_gene: TRBJ1-2
CDR3nt: TGCGCCAGCAGCTCCACCCCCGAGGTATACTATGGCTACACCTTC
CDR3aa: CASSSTPEVYYGYTF

d_gene: NA
abundance: NA
v_gene: TRBV2
j_gene: TRBJ2-1
CDR3nt: TGTGCCAGCAGATCCTTCGAGGGATACAATGAGCAGTTCTTC
CDR3aa: CASRSFEGYNEQFF

d_gene: TRBD1
abundance: NA
v_gene: TRBV19
j_gene: TRBJ2-1
CDR3nt: TGTGCCAGTAGTCTTCCGGGACAGGGAGACAATGAGCAGTTCTTC
CDR3aa: CASSLPGQGDNEQFF

d_gene: TRBD2
abundance: NA
v_gene: TRBV5-4
j_gene: TRBJ2-7
CDR3nt: TGTGCCGCAAAAGCGGGGGGCTACGAGCAGTACTTC
CDR3aa: CAAKAGGYEQYF

d_gene: NA
abundance: once
v_gene: TRBV7-2
j_gene: TRBJ2-2
CDR3nt: TGTGCCAGCAGCTCCCGGACTCCCCTGGGAACCGGGGAGCTGTTTTTT
CDR3aa: CASSSRTPLGTGELFF

d_gene: NA
abundance: NA
v_gene: TRBV6-1
j_gene: TRBJ1-5
CDR3nt: TGTGCCAGCAGTGGGGAGGCAGGAACTAGCAATCAGCCCCAGCATTTT
CDR3aa: CASSGEAGTSNQPQHF

d_gene: NA
abundance: NA
v_gene: TRBV5-1
j_gene: TRBJ2-1
CDR3nt: TGCGCCAGCGGAATGCAAGCGGGCGACATCACTGAGCAGTTCTTC
CDR3aa: CASGMQAGDITEQFF

d_gene: NA
abundance: NA
v_gene: TRBV18
j_gene: TRBJ2-7
CDR3nt: TGTGCCAGCTCACCTCAGCAGGGTCGGGGGTATGAGCAGTACTTC
CDR3aa: CASSPQQGRGYEQYF

d_gene: TRBD1
abundance: NA
v_gene: TRBV2
j_gene: TRBJ1-5
CDR3nt: TGTGCCAGCAGTGTGGGGACAGGCAATCAGCCCCAGCATTTT
CDR3aa: CASSVGTGNQPQHF

d_gene: NA
abundance: NA
v_gene: TRBV19
j_gene: TRBJ1-2
CDR3nt: TGTGCCAGTAACTTCCAGGCGGGGGGCTACACCTTC
CDR3aa: CASNFQAGGYTF

d_gene: NA
abundance: NA
v_gene: TRBV9
j_gene: TRBJ2-7
CDR3nt: TGTGCCAGCAGCGTAGGCTGGGGGGGCTCCCCCTACGAGCAGTACTTC
CDR3aa: CASSVGWGGSPYEQYF

d_gene: TRBD1
abundance: NA
v_gene: TRBV27
j_gene: TRBJ1-1
CDR3nt: TGTGCCAGCAGTTTAGTATACAGGGGGAACACTGAAGCTTTCTTT
CDR3aa: CASSLVYRGNTEAFF

d_gene: NA
abundance: NA
v_gene: TRBV7-3
j_gene: TRBJ1-1
CDR3nt: TGTGCCAGCAGCTTAAAAGGGGGGGCCACTGAAGCTTTCTTT
CDR3aa: CASSLKGGATEAFF

d_gene: NA
abundance: NA
v_gene: TRBV28
j_gene: TRBJ2-7
CDR3nt: TGTGCCAGCAGTCTAGCCTACGAGCAGTACTTC
CDR3aa: CASSLAYEQYF

d_gene: NA
abundance: NA
v_gene: TRBV2
j_gene: TRBJ2-7
CDR3nt: TGTGCCAGCAGTGGACAAAAGTCCCACGAGCAGTACTTC
CDR3aa: CASSGQKSHEQYF

d_gene: NA
abundance: NA
v_gene: TRBV7-9
j_gene: TRBJ2-1
CDR3nt: TGTGCCAGCAGCTTAGGGGGAGGGCAGTTCTTC
CDR3aa: CASSLGGGQFF

d_gene: NA
abundance: few
v_gene: TRBV5-1
j_gene: TRBJ2-1
CDR3nt: TGCGCCAGCAGCTTCAGGGCTACCGCTGAACAGTTCTTC
CDR3aa: CASSFRATAEQFF

d_gene: TRBD2
abundance: NA
v_gene: TRBV5-6
j_gene: TRBJ2-7
CDR3nt: TGTGCCAGCAGCGGGACTAGCGTCTCCTACGAGCAGTACTTC
CDR3aa: CASSGTSVSYEQYF